Shown below are 8 T cell receptor beta chains from a single sample sequenced in a study of Graves' ophthalmopathy and Graves' hyperthyroidism. Amplification of TCR beta CDR3 regions used RNA transcripts. RT-PCR with HTBI primers came first, then second-round multiplex PCR. From the multiplex PCR reads, TCRdb called clonotypes with MiXCR, one entry per CDR3 protein. The data hold almost 750,000 distinct CDR3 sequences, with 40% observed a single time. What was sequenced was peripheral blood. The receptor set was obtained from an adult man with Graves' ophthalmopathy.

This clonotype was seen ten or more times. The chain has TRBV25-1 and TRBJ1-6, with D unclear. Looked up from germline, CDR1 is MGHDK and CDR2 is SYGVNS. Trimming pared 4 bases from V and 7 bases from J, leaving 5 bases between. This CDR3 contains 12 residues. The CDR3 sequence: CASSAQNSPLHF. For the CDR3, the DNA is TGTGCCAGCAGTGCACAGAATTCACCCCTCCACTTT.

The gene calls are TRBV20-1 and TRBJ1-1; possibly TRBD1 for D (5 bases). Germline CDR1 and CDR2: DFQATT and SNEGSKA (reference sequence). Trimming took 8 bases from V and 5 from J, leaving 15 bases between them. This CDR3 has 12 residues. The CDR3, as DNA: TGCAGTTACGGGGCGGGGAAGACTGAAGCTTTCTTT. This translates into CSYGAGKTEAFF.

Ten or more counts support this clonotype. The chain combines TRBV11-3 with TRBJ1-3, with D unclear. The CDR3 is 12 residues long. Germline values: CDR1 SGHNT, CDR2 YENEEA. V dropped 7 bases and J dropped 4 bases, with 8 bases sitting between them. CDR3 sequence reads: CASTVGGNTIYF. CDR3 nucleotides: TGTGCCAGCACGGTCGGGGGAAACACCATATATTTT.

This clonotype appeared a few times. The chain joins TRBV7-6 to TRBJ1-1; possible D gene TRBD1, 6 bases. The V and J ends lost 6 bases and 0 bases respectively, with 17 bases between them. CDR1 is SGHVS and CDR2 is FNYEAQ in the germline V gene. This CDR3 is 16 amino acids long. CDR3 amino acids: CASSGGVEGVNTEAFF. CDR3 sequence (DNA): TGTGCCAGCAGTGGGGGGGTCGAGGGGGTGAACACTGAAGCTTTCTTT.

Many counts were recorded for this clonotype. V and J are TRBV29-1 and TRBJ2-7; 7 bases fit TRBD1. The CDR3 contains 13 residues. V lost 4 bases, J lost 3 bases, and 6 bases stayed unmatched. The germline V gene has CDR1 SQVTM and CDR2 ANQGSEA. CDR3: CSVGKGASYEQYF. The CDR3 nucleotides are TGCAGCGTTGGGAAGGGGGCGAGCTACGAGCAGTACTTC.

The chain has TRBV7-9 and TRBJ2-2; 10 nucleotides align to TRBD1. This CDR3 region has 16 residues. Germline V gene sequence: CDR1 SEHNR, CDR2 FQNEAQ (reference sequence). After removal of 3 bases from V and 6 bases from J, the junction contained 7 bases not matched to a gene. CDR3 nucleotides: TGTGCCAGCAGCTTGTATCCGGGACAGGGGTCCGGGGAGCTGTTTTTT. This gives the protein CASSLYPGQGSGELFF.

This clonotype was counted many times. The chain combines TRBV7-9 with TRBJ2-7; 7 bases are shared with TRBD1. V lost 5 bases to trimming and J lost 0 bases; unmatched junction nucleotides: 4. CDR1 is SEHNR and CDR2 is FQNEAQ in the germline V gene (reference sequence). CDR3 size: 14 residues. The CDR3 DNA is TGTGCCAGCAGCACGGGACAGAGCTCCTACGAGCAGTACTTC. Translating gives CASSTGQSSYEQYF.

V and J are TRBV7-9 and TRBJ1-4; TRBD1 might be the D (5 bases). V was shortened by 3 bases and J by 8 bases, with 22 bases between the two germline ends. Germline CDR1 is SEHNR and CDR2 is FQNEAQ (reference sequence). The CDR3 extends over 17 amino acids. The CDR3 region is CASSFSGGGIGSEKLFF. The CDR3 DNA reads as TGTGCCAGCAGCTTCTCTGGGGGAGGGATTGGGAGCGAAAAACTGTTTTTT. Complete variable domain (other parts from reference TRBV7-9 and TRBJ1-4): DTGVSQNPRHKITKRGQNVTFRCDPISEHNRLYWYRQTLGQGPEFLTYFQNEAQLEKSRLLSDRFSAERPKGSFSTLEIQRTEQGDSAMYLCASSFSGGGIGSEKLFFGSGTQLSVL.